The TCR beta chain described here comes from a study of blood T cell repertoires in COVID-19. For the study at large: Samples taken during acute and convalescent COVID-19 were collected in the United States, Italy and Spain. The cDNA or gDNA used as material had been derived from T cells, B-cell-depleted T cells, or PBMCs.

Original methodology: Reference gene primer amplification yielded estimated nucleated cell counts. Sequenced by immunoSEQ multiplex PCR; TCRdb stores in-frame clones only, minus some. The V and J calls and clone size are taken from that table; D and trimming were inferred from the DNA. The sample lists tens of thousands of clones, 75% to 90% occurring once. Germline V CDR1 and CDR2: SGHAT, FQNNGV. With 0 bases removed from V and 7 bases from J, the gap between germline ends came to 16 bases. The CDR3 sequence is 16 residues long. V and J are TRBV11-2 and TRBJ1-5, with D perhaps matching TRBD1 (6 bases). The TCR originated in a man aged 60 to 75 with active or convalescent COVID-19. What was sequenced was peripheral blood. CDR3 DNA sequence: TGTGCCAGCAGCTTAGATCGAGCTGCGACAGGACAGCCCCAGCATTTT. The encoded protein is CASSLDRAATGQPQHF.